These 9 T cell receptor beta chains were all obtained from the same sample, sequenced in a study of OX40 agonist ivuxolimab in advanced cancers. The assay was immunoSEQ multiplex PCR, and TCRdb's table has in-frame clones only and misses some. Among around 84,000 clones listed, around 93% were seen once. The sequenced sample was CD4+ or CD8+ T cells sorted from blood, obtained in a trial of the OX40 agonist ivuxolimab. The receptors shown here come from an adult with an advanced solid tumor such as melanoma, head and neck, liver or kidney cancer.

The chain is built from TRBV7-8 and TRBJ1-1; 9 nucleotides line up with TRBD1. The J segment lost 4 bases and the V segment lost 5 bases, leaving 5 bases of the junction unmatched. CDR3 length: 14 amino acids. Germline values: CDR1 SGHVS, CDR2 FQNEAQ. CDR3 protein: CASSPGQGITEAFF. The DNA of the CDR3 is TGTGCCAGCAGCCCCGGACAGGGGATCACTGAAGCTTTCTTT.

The rearrangement links TRBV5-6 to TRBJ1-2, with D unresolved. Trimming pared 2 bases from V and 3 bases from J, leaving 20 bases between. Germline CDR1 reads SGHDT; CDR2 reads YYEEEE. CDR3 size: 17 residues. The CDR3 DNA reads as TGTGCCAGCAGCTTACCACACCACAGTCAAGGATACTATGGCTACACCTTC. Translating gives CASSLPHHSQGYYGYTF.

The rearrangement uses TRBV9 and TRBJ2-5; 10 bases line up with TRBD1. CDR3 length equals 15 residues. The J segment lost 5 bases and the V segment lost 4 bases, leaving 8 bases of the junction unmatched. Looked up from germline, CDR1 is SGDLS and CDR2 is YYNGEE. CDR3 sequence: CASSFPGQGRETQYF. DNA for the CDR3: TGTGCCAGCAGCTTTCCGGGACAGGGGAGGGAGACCCAGTACTTC.

The rearrangement joins TRBV7-9 to TRBJ2-5, with 7 bases that match TRBD2. Germline CDR1 is SEHNR and CDR2 is FQNEAQ (reference sequence). The V segment lost 5 bases and the J segment 11 bases; nucleotides outside the gene matches: 14. This CDR3 region has 14 residues. Here the CDR3 DNA reads TGTGCCAGCAGCCCCCTGGGCCTTGGGCGGGAGCAGTACTTC. It codes for CASSPLGLGREQYF.

This chain joins TRBV7-9 and TRBJ2-5; D unresolved. The CDR3 is 16 residues long. Trimming removed 5 bases at V and 3 bases at J, with 19 bases between. The germline V gene has CDR1 SEHNR and CDR2 FQNEAQ (reference sequence). CDR3 amino acids: CASSPPKGSLKETQYF. The CDR3 coding sequence is TGTGCCAGCAGCCCCCCCAAAGGATCCCTTAAAGAGACCCAGTACTTC. The whole variable domain, remainder taken from reference TRBV7-9 and TRBJ2-5, is DTGVSQNPRHKITKRGQNVTFRCDPISEHNRLYWYRQTLGQGPEFLTYFQNEAQLEKSRLLSDRFSAERPKGSFSTLEIQRTEQGDSAMYLCASSPPKGSLKETQYFGPGTRLLVL.

The rearrangement uses TRBV2 and TRBJ2-7; 8 nucleotides agree with TRBD2. Germline V gives CDR1 SNHLY, CDR2 FYNNEI. The CDR3 totals 15 residues. V shed 4 bases, J shed 3 bases, and the junction held 8 bases outside the gene matches. This CDR3 is CASSGPESGGYEQYF. In DNA, the CDR3 is TGTGCCAGCAGTGGCCCGGAAAGCGGGGGCTACGAGCAGTACTTC.

The chain couples TRBV7-6 to TRBJ1-1; D not certain. The CDR3 has 13 amino acids. CDR1 is SGHVS, CDR2 FNYEAQ, per germline. With 1 base removed from V and 0 bases from J, the gap between germline ends came to 3 bases. CDR3 amino acids: CASSLDLNTEAFF. The CDR3, as DNA: TGTGCCAGCAGCTTAGACTTGAACACTGAAGCTTTCTTT.

The chain uses TRBV6-1 and TRBJ2-7, with no clear D. The V gene's germline CDR1 is MNHNS and CDR2 SASEGT. With 3 bases removed from V and 0 bases from J, the gap between germline ends came to 12 bases. The CDR3 is 15 amino acids. In nucleotides, the CDR3 is TGTGCCAGCAGTGAGCGGTCTGCGTTCTCCTACGAGCAGTACTTC. This codes for CASSERSAFSYEQYF.

The V and J genes are TRBV9 and TRBJ1-6; D unresolved. The CDR3 totals 16 residues. The germline gives CDR1 SGDLS, CDR2 YYNGEE. V lost 0 bases and J lost 4, with 11 bases in between. Written as DNA, the CDR3 is TGTGCCAGCAGCGTAGCCAGCCTTGCTTATAATTCACCCCTCCACTTT. Translating it yields CASSVASLAYNSPLHF.